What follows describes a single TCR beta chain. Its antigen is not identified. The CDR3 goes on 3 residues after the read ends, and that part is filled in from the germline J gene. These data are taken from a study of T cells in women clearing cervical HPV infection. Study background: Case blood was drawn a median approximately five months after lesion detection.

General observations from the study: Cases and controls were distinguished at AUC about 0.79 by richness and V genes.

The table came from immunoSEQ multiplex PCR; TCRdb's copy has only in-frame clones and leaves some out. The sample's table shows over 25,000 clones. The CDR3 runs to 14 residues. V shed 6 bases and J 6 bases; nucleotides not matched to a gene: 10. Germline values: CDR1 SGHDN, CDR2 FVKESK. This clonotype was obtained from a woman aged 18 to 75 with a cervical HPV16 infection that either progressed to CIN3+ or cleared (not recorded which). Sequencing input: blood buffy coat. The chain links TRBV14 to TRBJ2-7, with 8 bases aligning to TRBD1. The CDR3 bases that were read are TGTGCCAGCAGTTATACCGGGACAGGTGCCGAG. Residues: CASSYTGTGAE. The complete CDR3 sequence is CASSYTGTGAEQYF.